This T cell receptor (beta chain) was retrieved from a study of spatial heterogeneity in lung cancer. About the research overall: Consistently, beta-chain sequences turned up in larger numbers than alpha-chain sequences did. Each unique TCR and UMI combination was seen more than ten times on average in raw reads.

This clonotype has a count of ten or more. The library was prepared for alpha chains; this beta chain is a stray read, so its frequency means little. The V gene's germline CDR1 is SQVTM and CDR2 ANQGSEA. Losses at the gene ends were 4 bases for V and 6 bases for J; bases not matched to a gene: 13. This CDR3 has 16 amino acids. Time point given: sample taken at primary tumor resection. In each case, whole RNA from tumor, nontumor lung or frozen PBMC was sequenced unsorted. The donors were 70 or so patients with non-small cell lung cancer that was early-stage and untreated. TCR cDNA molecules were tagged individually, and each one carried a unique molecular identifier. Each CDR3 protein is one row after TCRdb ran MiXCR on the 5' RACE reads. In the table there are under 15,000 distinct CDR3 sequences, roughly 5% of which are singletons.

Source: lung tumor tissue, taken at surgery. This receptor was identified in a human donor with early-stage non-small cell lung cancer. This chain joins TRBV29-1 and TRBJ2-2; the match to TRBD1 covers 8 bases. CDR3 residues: CSVAARGHPSPGELFF. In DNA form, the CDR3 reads TGCAGCGTTGCGGCCAGGGGGCATCCGTCCCCCGGGGAGCTGTTTTTT.